The source of this T cell receptor beta chain is a study of monozygotic twins with inflammatory bowel disease. Reprocessing the 5' RACE reads, TCRdb reports a single entry for every CDR3 protein and omits DNA. This sample contains about 300,000 distinct CDR3 sequences. The germline V gene encodes CDR1 MNHEY and CDR2 SMNVEV (reference sequence). The CDR3 extends over 16 amino acids. Sequenced material: blood. The receptor was derived from a human donor with ulcerative colitis or Crohn's disease, or a healthy co-twin of an affected twin (not recorded which). The rearrangement joins TRBV27 to TRBJ2-1; TCRdb outputs TRBD2, but without DNA this stays unchecked. CDR3 sequence: CASRTAGGGLGNEQFF.